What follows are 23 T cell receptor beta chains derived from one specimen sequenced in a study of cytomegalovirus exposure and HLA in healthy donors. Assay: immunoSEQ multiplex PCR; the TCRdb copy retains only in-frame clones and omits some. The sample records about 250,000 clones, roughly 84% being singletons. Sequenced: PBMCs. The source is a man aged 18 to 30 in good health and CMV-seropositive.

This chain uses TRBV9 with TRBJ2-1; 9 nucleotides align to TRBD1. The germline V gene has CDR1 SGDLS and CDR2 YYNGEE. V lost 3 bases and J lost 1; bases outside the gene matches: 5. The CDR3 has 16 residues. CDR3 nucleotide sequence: TGTGCCAGCAGCGCCACAGGGGGCGCGTCCTACAATGAGCAGTTCTTC. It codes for CASSATGGASYNEQFF.

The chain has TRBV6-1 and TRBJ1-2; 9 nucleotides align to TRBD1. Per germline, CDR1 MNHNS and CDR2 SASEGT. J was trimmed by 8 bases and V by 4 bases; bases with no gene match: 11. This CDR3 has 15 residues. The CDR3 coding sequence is TGTGCCAGCAGTGGACTTACGGACAGGGGCGGGGGCTACACCTTC. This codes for CASSGLTDRGGGYTF.

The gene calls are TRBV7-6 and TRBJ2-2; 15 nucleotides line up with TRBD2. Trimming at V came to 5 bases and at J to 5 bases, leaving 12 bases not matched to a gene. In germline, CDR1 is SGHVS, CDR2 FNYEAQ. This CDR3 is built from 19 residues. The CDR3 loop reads CASSLPEWTSGRATGELFF. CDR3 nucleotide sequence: TGTGCCAGCAGCCTCCCCGAATGGACTAGCGGGAGGGCGACCGGGGAGCTGTTTTTT.

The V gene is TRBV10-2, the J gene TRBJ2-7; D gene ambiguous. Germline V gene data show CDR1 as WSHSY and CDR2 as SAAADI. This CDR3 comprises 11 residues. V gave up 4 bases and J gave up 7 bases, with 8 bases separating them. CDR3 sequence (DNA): TGCGCCAGCAGTGGGGTGGGAGAGCAGTACTTC. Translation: CASSGVGEQYF.

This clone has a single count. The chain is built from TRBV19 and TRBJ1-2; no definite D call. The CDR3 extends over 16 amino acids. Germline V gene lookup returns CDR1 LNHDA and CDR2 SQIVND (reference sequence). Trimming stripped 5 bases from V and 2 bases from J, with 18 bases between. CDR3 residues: CASSPEIEPSNYGYTF. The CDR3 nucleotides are TGTGCCAGTAGTCCCGAAATAGAGCCTTCAAACTATGGCTACACCTTC. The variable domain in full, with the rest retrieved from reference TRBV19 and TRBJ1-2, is DGGITQSPKYLFRKEGQNVTLSCEQNLNHDAMYWYRQDPGQGLRLIYYSQIVNDFQKGDIAEGYSVSREKKESFPLTVTSAQKNPTAFYLCASSPEIEPSNYGYTFGSGTRLTVV.

CDR3 coding DNA: TGTGCCAGCAGCTTAGGTTCGGCCTACTCCTACGAGCAGTACTTC. The encoded protein is CASSLGSAYSYEQYF. The chain is built from TRBV13 and TRBJ2-7; D remains ambiguous. This CDR3 has 15 residues. CDR1 is PRHDT, CDR2 FYEKMQ, per germline (reference sequence). V was clipped by 0 bases and J by 0 bases, with 9 bases between them. The whole variable domain, filled in from reference TRBV13 and TRBJ2-7, reads AAGVIQSPRHLIKEKRETATLKCYPIPRHDTVYWYQQGPGQDPQFLISFYEKMQSDKGSIPDRFSAQQFSDYHSELNMSSLELGDSALYFCASSLGSAYSYEQYFGPGTRLTVT.

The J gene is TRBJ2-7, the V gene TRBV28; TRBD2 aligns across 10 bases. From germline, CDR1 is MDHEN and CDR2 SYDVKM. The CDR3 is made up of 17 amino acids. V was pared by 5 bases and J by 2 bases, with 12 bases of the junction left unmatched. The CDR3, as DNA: TGTGCCAGCAGTCGGACTAGCGGTCCGCTGAAAGCCTACGAGCAGTACTTC. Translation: CASSRTSGPLKAYEQYF.

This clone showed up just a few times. CDR3 nucleotides: TGTGCCACGGAGACAGGGTCGGTGAACACTGAAGCTTTCTTT. It is translated as CATETGSVNTEAFF. The rearrangement joins TRBV19 to TRBJ1-1, with 7 bases that match TRBD1. The germline V gene encodes CDR1 LNHDA and CDR2 SQIVND (reference sequence). V was pared by 10 bases and J by 0 bases, with 8 bases of the junction left unmatched. The length of the CDR3 is 14 residues.

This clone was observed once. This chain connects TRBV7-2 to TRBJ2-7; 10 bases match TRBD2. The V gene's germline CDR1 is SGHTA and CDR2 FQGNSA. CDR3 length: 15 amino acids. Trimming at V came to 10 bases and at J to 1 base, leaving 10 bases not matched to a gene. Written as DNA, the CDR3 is TGTGCCACCGGATTAGCGGGAGGCCGTTCCTACGAGCAGTACTTC. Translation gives CATGLAGGRSYEQYF.

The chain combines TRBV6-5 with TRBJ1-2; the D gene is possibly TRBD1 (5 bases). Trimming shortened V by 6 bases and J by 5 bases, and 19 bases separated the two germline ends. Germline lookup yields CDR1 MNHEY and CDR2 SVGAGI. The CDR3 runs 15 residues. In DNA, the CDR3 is TGTGCCAGCAGGCGGTCGAGGGGTGAAATTTATGGCTACACCTTC. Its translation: CASRRSRGEIYGYTF.

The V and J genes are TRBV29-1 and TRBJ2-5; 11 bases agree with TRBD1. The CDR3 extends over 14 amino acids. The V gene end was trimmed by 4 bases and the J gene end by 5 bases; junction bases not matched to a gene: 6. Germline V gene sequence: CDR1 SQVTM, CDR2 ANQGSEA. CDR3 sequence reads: CSVVRTGGLETQYF. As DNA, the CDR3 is TGCAGCGTTGTCAGGACAGGGGGCCTGGAGACCCAGTACTTC.

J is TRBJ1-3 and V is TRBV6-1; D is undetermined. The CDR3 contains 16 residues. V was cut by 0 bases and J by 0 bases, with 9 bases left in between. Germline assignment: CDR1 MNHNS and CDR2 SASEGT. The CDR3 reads CASSEALRISGNTIYF. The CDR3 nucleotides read TGTGCCAGCAGTGAAGCGCTACGGATCTCTGGAAACACCATATATTTT.

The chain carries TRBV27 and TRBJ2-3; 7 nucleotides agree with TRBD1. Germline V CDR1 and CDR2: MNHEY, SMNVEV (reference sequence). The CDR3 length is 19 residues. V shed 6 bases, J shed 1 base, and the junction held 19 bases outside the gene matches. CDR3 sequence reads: CASSGTVQSSVGGTDTQYF. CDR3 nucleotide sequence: TGTGCCAGCAGCGGGACAGTCCAGAGCTCGGTGGGAGGCACAGATACGCAGTATTTT.

The CDR3 sequence is CASSSGTRTGELFF. The DNA for the CDR3 is TGTGCCAGCAGCTCCGGGACAAGGACCGGGGAGCTGTTTTTT. The chain has TRBV7-2 and TRBJ2-2; D perhaps matches TRBD1 (6 bases). The germline gives CDR1 SGHTA, CDR2 FQGNSA. This CDR3 spans 14 amino acids. V was clipped by 4 bases and J by 5 bases, with 11 bases between them.

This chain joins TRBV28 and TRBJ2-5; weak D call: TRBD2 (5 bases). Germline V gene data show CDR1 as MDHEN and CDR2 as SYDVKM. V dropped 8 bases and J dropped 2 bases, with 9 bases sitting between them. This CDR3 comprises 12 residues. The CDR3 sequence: CASRREQETQYF. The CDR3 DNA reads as TGTGCCAGCCGACGGGAACAAGAGACCCAGTACTTC.

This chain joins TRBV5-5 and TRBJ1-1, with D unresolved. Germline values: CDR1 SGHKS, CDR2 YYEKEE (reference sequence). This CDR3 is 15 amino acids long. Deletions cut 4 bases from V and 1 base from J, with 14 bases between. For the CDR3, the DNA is TGTGCCAGCAGCCGCTCTTCCAACTCGAACACTGAAGCTTTCTTT. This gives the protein CASSRSSNSNTEAFF.

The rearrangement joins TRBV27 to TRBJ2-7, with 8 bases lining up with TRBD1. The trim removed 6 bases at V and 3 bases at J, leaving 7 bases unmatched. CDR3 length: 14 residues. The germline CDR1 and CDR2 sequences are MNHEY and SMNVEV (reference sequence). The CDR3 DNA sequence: TGTGCCAGCAGCTGGACAGGGAATAGCTACGAGCAGTACTTC. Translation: CASSWTGNSYEQYF.

The CDR3 is CASKGQGTSGNTIYF. DNA for the CDR3: TGTGCCAGCAAGGGACAGGGTACCTCTGGAAACACCATATATTTT. The chain recombines TRBV2 with TRBJ1-3, with 9 bases fitting TRBD1. Germline V gene sequence: CDR1 SNHLY, CDR2 FYNNEI. The CDR3 contains 15 residues. Trimming removed 7 bases from V and 0 bases from J; junction bases left unmatched: 4.

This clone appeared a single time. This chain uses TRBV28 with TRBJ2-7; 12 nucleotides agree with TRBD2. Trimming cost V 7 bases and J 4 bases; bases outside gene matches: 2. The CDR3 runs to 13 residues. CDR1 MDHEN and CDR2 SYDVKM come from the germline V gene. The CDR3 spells CASTSGRAYEQYF. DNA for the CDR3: TGTGCCAGCACTAGCGGGAGGGCTTACGAGCAGTACTTC.

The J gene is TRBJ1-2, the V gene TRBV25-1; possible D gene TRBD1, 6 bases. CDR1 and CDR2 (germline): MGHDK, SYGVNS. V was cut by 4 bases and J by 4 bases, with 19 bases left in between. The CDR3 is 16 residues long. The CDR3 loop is CASSAISGGLSYGYTF. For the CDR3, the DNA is TGTGCCAGCAGTGCAATTTCTGGGGGCTTATCCTATGGCTACACCTTC.

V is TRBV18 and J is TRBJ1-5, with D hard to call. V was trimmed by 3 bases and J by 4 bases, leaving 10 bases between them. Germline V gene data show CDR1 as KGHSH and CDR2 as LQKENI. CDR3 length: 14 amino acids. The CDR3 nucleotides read TGTGCCAGCTCACCCGGTTGGGAAAATCAGCCCCAGCATTTT. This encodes CASSPGWENQPQHF.

The CDR3 sequence is CASSVVSSDNEQFF. Written as DNA, the CDR3 is TGTGCCAGCAGTGTTGTTTCCTCGGACAATGAGCAGTTCTTC. This chain connects TRBV6-1 to TRBJ2-1; D uncertain. CDR1 is MNHNS, CDR2 SASEGT, per germline. Trimming removed 4 bases at V and 5 bases at J, with 12 bases between. This CDR3 is built from 14 residues.

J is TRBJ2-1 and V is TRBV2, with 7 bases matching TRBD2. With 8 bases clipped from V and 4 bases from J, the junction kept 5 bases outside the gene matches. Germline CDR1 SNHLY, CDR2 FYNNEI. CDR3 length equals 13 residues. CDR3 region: CASQAGPYNEQFF. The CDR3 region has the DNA TGTGCCAGCCAAGCGGGGCCGTACAATGAGCAGTTCTTC. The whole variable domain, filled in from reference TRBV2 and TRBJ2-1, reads EPEVTQTPSHQVTQMGQEVILRCVPISNHLYFYWYRQILGQKVEFLVSFYNNEISEKSEIFDDQFSVERPDGSNFTLKIRSTKLEDSAMYFCASQAGPYNEQFFGPGTRLTVL.